Each of the 23 T cell receptor beta chains below was sequenced from the same sample in a study of cytomegalovirus exposure and HLA in healthy donors (dated by TCRdb to 2015 to 2018). Receptor libraries were prepared by the immunoSEQ multiplex PCR assay. The multiplex PCR relied on a mix of 60 forward primers for TCR Vbeta segments and 13 reverse primers for TCR Jbeta segments. TCRdb provides this immuneACCESS table in a form limited to in-frame rearrangements. Some clones are lacking; in checked studies, under half of them reflect an unresolved V gene, and why the rest are absent is not known. This sample is represented by over 150,000 clones; approximately 82% of them were singletons. 4.9% of the sample is held by the ten biggest clonotypes. Sequencing used PBMCs. The receptors here all came from a male donor in good health and CMV-seronegative.

In the case of this clone: The junction differs from germline at one of its ends, possibly a read error. This chain links TRBV5-5 with TRBJ2-1; TRBD2 agrees at 7 bases. From germline, CDR1 is SGHKS and CDR2 YYEKEE (reference sequence). CDR3 length: 15 residues. CDR3 in DNA: TGCGCCAGCAGCCAAGTTGCGGGAGACTACAATGAGCAGTTCTTC. This sequence encodes CASSQVAGDYNEQFF.

This clone was recorded once. One junction end does not reproduce the germline sequence, and a read error may be involved. The chain recombines TRBV7-9 with TRBJ1-5; D is unclear. Germline V gives CDR1 SEHNR, CDR2 FQNEAQ (reference sequence). This CDR3 is 12 amino acids long. The CDR3 protein is CSSSEEGQPQHF. The CDR3 DNA follows: TGTTCCAGCAGCGAGGAGGGTCAGCCCCAGCATTTT.

DNA for the CDR3: TGTGCCAGCAGTACCGGGACACCGTACGAGCAGTACTTC. This sequence encodes CASSTGTPYEQYF. The V call is TRBV28, the J call TRBJ2-7, with D possibly being TRBD1 (6 bases). Germline V gene lookup returns CDR1 MDHEN and CDR2 SYDVKM. V lost 5 bases and J lost 4, with 12 bases in between. This CDR3 is built from 13 residues. Full variable domain (missing parts from reference TRBV28 and TRBJ2-7): DVKVTQSSRYLVKRTGEKVFLECVQDMDHENMFWYRQDPGLGLRLIYFSYDVKMKEKGDIPEGYSVSREKKERFSLILESASTNQTSMYLCASSTGTPYEQYFGPGTRLTVT.

This clone was counted only a few times. The chain combines TRBV28 with TRBJ1-4; tentative D call: TRBD1 (6 bases). The CDR3 is 14 residues long. The germline V gene has CDR1 MDHEN and CDR2 SYDVKM. Trimming cost V 6 bases and J 8 bases, with 16 bases left between them. Here the CDR3 DNA reads TGTGCCAGCAGGCAACAGGGATTACGGGAAAAACTGTTTTTT. Residues: CASRQQGLREKLFF.

This clone has just a few counts. At one of its ends the junction is not consistent with the germline gene, which may arise from a read error. Other DNA sequences within the sample encode an identical CDR3. The chain carries TRBV12-5 and TRBJ1-1; the D gene is possibly TRBD1 (5 bases). Germline loops: CDR1 LGHNT, CDR2 FRNRAP. This CDR3 has 13 residues. CDR3 protein: CASGSGGNTEAFF. The DNA of the CDR3 is TGTGCTAGTGGTTCGGGGGGAAACACTGAAGCCTTCTTT.

J is TRBJ2-7 and V is TRBV7-8; D unresolved. Germline V gene lookup returns CDR1 SGHVS and CDR2 FQNEAQ. Trimming removed 1 base from V and 4 bases from J, with 11 bases in between. CDR3 length: 14 amino acids. Here the CDR3 DNA reads TGTGCCAGCAGCTTAGGCCCAGATACGTACGAGCAGTACTTC. It encodes CASSLGPDTYEQYF. Full variable domain (outside the CDR3, taken from reference TRBV7-8 and TRBJ2-7): GAGVSQSPRYKVAKRGQDVALRCDPISGHVSLFWYQQALGQGPEFLTYFQNEAQLDKSGLPSDRFFAERPEGSVSTLKIQRTQQEDSAVYLCASSLGPDTYEQYFGPGTRLTVT.

The chain has TRBV13 and TRBJ1-5; D is unresolved. This CDR3 region has 14 residues. V lost 5 bases to trimming and J lost 6 bases, with 14 bases between them. Looked up from germline, CDR1 is PRHDT and CDR2 is FYEKMQ (reference sequence). The CDR3 nucleotides are TGTGCCAGCAGCGCGGGCCCCATGGGTCAGCCCCAGCATTTT. Amino acid sequence: CASSAGPMGQPQHF.

The chain links TRBV7-9 to TRBJ1-2, with D unresolved. In germline, CDR1 is SEHNR, CDR2 FQNEAQ (reference sequence). The CDR3 spans 14 residues. V was cut by 0 bases and J by 4 bases, with 9 bases left in between. CDR3 amino acids: CASSLAETTYGYTF. CDR3 DNA: TGTGCCAGCAGCTTAGCTGAGACTACCTATGGCTACACCTTC.

The gene calls are TRBV4-1 and TRBJ1-2, with D possibly being TRBD1 (6 bases). The ends were cut back, 3 bases at V and 8 bases at J, with 16 bases in the middle. Germline V gene lookup returns CDR1 MGHRA and CDR2 YSYEKL. The length of the CDR3 is 14 residues. CDR3 loop: CASSQNPQGWGYTF. For the CDR3, the DNA is TGCGCCAGCAGCCAGAACCCACAGGGCTGGGGCTACACCTTC.

The chain carries TRBV28 and TRBJ2-1; perhaps TRBD1 as D (5 bases). The V end was cut by 7 bases, the J end by 7 bases, with 5 bases between. The germline V gene encodes CDR1 MDHEN and CDR2 SYDVKM. The CDR3 is made up of 10 amino acids. The CDR3 loop is CASTGNEQFF. In nucleotides, the CDR3 is TGTGCCAGCACAGGGAATGAGCAGTTCTTC.

The chain joins TRBV7-2 to TRBJ2-1; 10 nucleotides align to TRBD2. Germline V lookup: CDR1 SGHTA, CDR2 FQGNSA. The V segment lost 5 bases and the J segment 0 bases; nucleotides outside the gene matches: 4. This CDR3 has 16 residues. CDR3 region: CASSRLAGGSYNEQFF. CDR3 nucleotide sequence: TGTGCCAGCAGCCGTTTAGCGGGAGGCTCCTACAATGAGCAGTTCTTC.

This chain links TRBV9 with TRBJ2-5; D may be TRBD2 (6 bases). The CDR3 runs to 16 residues. Germline loops: CDR1 SGDLS, CDR2 YYNGEE. V lost 3 bases to trimming and J lost 2 bases, with 17 bases between them. The chain's CDR3 is CASSARLGASQETQYF. CDR3 bases: TGTGCCAGCAGCGCCCGACTAGGGGCGTCGCAAGAGACCCAGTACTTC.

This rearrangement joins TRBV27 to TRBJ2-2; 9 bases align to TRBD2. The J segment lost 5 bases and the V segment lost 1 base, leaving 5 bases of the junction unmatched. This CDR3 comprises 16 residues. Germline lookup yields CDR1 MNHEY and CDR2 SMNVEV (reference sequence). CDR3 amino acids: CASSLFPAGGTGELFF. Written as DNA, the CDR3 is TGTGCCAGCAGTTTATTCCCAGCGGGAGGTACCGGGGAGCTGTTTTTT.

The chain uses TRBV5-1 and TRBJ1-2; the match to TRBD1 covers 10 bases. Germline V CDR1 and CDR2: SGHRS, YFSETQ. Trimming cost V 4 bases and J 4 bases; bases outside gene matches: 10. The CDR3 consists of 16 residues. The CDR3 is CASSPDGTGVGYGYTF. DNA of the CDR3: TGCGCCAGCAGCCCCGATGGGACAGGGGTGGGCTATGGCTACACCTTC.

This rearrangement joins TRBV6-6 to TRBJ2-3, with a tentative D call TRBD1 (5 bases). The ends were cut back, 0 bases at V and 9 bases at J, with 7 bases in the middle. The CDR3 totals 12 residues. CDR1 is MNHNY and CDR2 is SVGAGI in the germline V gene (reference sequence). In DNA form, the CDR3 reads TGTGCCAGCAGTTACTCAGGGGTCACGCAGTATTTT. It codes for CASSYSGVTQYF.

V usage is TRBV6-6 and J usage is TRBJ1-4; the D gene is possibly TRBD1 (5 bases). The CDR3 is 14 amino acids. The V gene's germline CDR1 is MNHNY and CDR2 SVGAGI (reference sequence). V lost 8 bases to trimming and J lost 8 bases, with 18 bases between them. The CDR3 DNA is TGTGCCAGCTCCTTGGGGCAAACCCCCGAAAAACTGTTTTTT. As protein: CASSLGQTPEKLFF.

The chain has TRBV9 and TRBJ2-1; D gene unclear. Germline V gene sequence: CDR1 SGDLS, CDR2 YYNGEE. V shed 0 bases and J shed 8 bases, with 12 bases lying between them. The CDR3 spans 14 residues. CDR3 DNA: TGTGCCAGCAGCGTAGCTCCTCCTACCGATGAGCAGTTCTTC. Its translation: CASSVAPPTDEQFF.

The chain links TRBV4-3 to TRBJ2-6; 10 bases are a match to TRBD1. Looked up from germline, CDR1 is LGHNA and CDR2 is YSLEER. CDR3 length: 18 amino acids. With V trimmed by 4 bases and J by 2 bases, 8 bases remained unmatched. CDR3 protein: CASSRTGTGVTGANVLTF. For the CDR3, the DNA is TGCGCCAGCAGCCGCACCGGGACAGGGGTGACTGGGGCCAACGTCCTGACTTTC.

In this sample, this clone turned up once. The chain combines TRBV5-6 with TRBJ2-7; 8 bases are a match to TRBD1. V shed 0 bases, J shed 5 bases, and the junction held 10 bases outside the gene matches. Germline V gene sequence: CDR1 SGHDT, CDR2 YYEEEE. The CDR3 totals 16 residues. CDR3 in DNA: TGTGCCAGCAGCTTGGTTGCCGGACAGGGAGCCCACGAGCAGTACTTC. It translates to CASSLVAGQGAHEQYF. The entire variable domain, with the rest obtained from reference TRBV5-6 and TRBJ2-7, is as follows: DAGVTQSPTHLIKTRGQQVTLRCSPKSGHDTVSWYQQALGQGPQFIFQYYEEEERQRGNFPDRFSGHQFPNYSSELNVNALLLGDSALYLCASSLVAGQGAHEQYFGPGTRLTVT.

The chain is built from TRBV9 and TRBJ1-5, with D possibly matching TRBD1 (6 bases). The CDR3 is made up of 15 amino acids. V was clipped by 4 bases and J by 0 bases, with 11 bases between them. Germline lookup yields CDR1 SGDLS and CDR2 YYNGEE. This chain's CDR3 is CASSSTGYSNQPQHF. The CDR3 DNA reads as TGTGCCAGCAGCTCTACAGGGTATAGCAATCAGCCCCAGCATTTT.

V is TRBV9 and J is TRBJ2-7; 8 bases align to TRBD1. The CDR3 is 15 residues long. Losses at the gene ends were 0 bases for V and 3 bases for J; bases not matched to a gene: 5. CDR1 is SGDLS, CDR2 YYNGEE, per germline. The CDR3 protein is CASSVAAGGGYEQYF. The CDR3 DNA sequence: TGTGCCAGCAGCGTAGCGGCAGGGGGCGGCTACGAGCAGTACTTC.

About this clone: The junction differs from germline at one of its ends, possibly a read error. Other DNA sequences within the sample encode an identical CDR3. The V call is TRBV11-2, the J call TRBJ2-7, with 8 bases matching TRBD2. In germline, CDR1 is SGHAT, CDR2 FQNNGV. The length of the CDR3 is 14 residues. CDR3 sequence reads: CASSLAGGPYEQYF. CDR3 sequence (DNA): TGTGCCAGCAGCTTAGCGGGGGGGCCCTATGAGCAGTACTTC. The full variable domain, in which reference TRBV11-2 and TRBJ2-7 provide the parts outside the CDR3, is EAGVAQSPRYKIIEKRQSVAFWCNPISGHATLYWYQQILGQGPKLLIQFQNNGVVDDSQLPKDRFSAERLKGVDSTLKIQPAKLEDSAVYLCASSLAGGPYEQYFGPGTRLTVT.

This chain joins TRBV27 and TRBJ2-5; D is perhaps TRBD1 (5 bases). The V end was cut by 2 bases, the J end by 1 base, with 14 bases between. Per germline, CDR1 MNHEY and CDR2 SMNVEV (reference sequence). CDR3 length equals 16 residues. The CDR3, as DNA: TGTGCCAGCAGTTTAGGTTCAGGGCTGAGCCAAGAGACCCAGTACTTC. Translation gives CASSLGSGLSQETQYF.